The T cell receptor (beta chain) described here comes from a study of blood T cells in healthy people across ages. A word on this clonotype: What it recognizes is unknown.

This CDR3 region has 13 residues. V was shortened by 5 bases and J by 7 bases, with 9 bases between the two germline ends. A sample-barcoded 5' primer and a J-beta primer mix were used in a second PCR of roughly 7 to 12 cycles. A 12-random-nucleotide template-switch adaptor tagged each cDNA molecule. The yield of each sample was at least 2.5 million CDR3-containing paired-end reads. Using its own MiXCR run on the 5' RACE reads, TCRdb lists one record per CDR3 protein. Altogether around 780,000 distinct CDR3 sequences are present, roughly 26% being singletons, with the ten largest covering 2.5% to 3.5%. Study results and limitations: Per million T cells, the diversity of TCR beta decreased roughly linearly as age advanced.

The sample also formed part of further work on T cells of mothers and their children.

The chain joins TRBV12-3 or TRBV12-4 to TRBJ1-6; tentative D call: TRBD1 (5 bases). The sample consisted of blood. The sequence derives from a boy aged 5 to 17 in good health. CDR3 amino acids: CASSRRQNSPLHF. The CDR3 nucleotides read TGTGCCAGCAGTAGACGACAGAATTCACCCCTCCACTTT.